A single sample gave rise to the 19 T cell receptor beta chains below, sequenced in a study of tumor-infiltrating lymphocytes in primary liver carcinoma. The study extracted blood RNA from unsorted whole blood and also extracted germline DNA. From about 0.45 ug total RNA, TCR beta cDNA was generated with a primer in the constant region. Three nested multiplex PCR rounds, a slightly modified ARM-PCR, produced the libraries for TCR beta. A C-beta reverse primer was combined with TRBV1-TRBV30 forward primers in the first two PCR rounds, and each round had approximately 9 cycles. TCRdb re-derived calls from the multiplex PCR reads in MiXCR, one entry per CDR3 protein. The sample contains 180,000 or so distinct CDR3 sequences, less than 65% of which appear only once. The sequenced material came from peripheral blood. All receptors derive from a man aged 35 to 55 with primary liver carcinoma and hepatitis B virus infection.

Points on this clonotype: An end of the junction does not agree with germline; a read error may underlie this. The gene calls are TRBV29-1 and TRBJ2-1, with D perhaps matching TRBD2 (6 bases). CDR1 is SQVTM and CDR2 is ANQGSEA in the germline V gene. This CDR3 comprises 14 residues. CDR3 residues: CNVDGSSVMDEQFF. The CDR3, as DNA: TGCAACGTTGATGGGTCTAGCGTGATGGATGAGCAGTTCTTC.

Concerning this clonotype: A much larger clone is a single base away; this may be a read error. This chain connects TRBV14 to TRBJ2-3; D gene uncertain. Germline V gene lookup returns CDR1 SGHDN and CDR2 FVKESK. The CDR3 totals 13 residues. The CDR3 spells CVSSQVGLDTQYF. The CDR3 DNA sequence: TGTGTCAGCAGCCAAGTGGGATTAGATACGCAGTATTTT.

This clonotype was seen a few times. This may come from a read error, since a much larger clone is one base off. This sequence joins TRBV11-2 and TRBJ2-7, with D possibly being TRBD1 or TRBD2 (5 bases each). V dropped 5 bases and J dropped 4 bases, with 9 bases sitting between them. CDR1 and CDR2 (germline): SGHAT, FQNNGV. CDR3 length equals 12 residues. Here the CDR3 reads CASSRDLYEQYF. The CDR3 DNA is TGTGCCAGCAGCCGGGACCTTTACGAGCAGTACTTC.

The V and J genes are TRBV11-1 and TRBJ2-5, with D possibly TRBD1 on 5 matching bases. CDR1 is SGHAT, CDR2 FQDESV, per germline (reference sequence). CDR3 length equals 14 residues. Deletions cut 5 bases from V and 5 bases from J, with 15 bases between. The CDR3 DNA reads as TGTGCCAGCAGCATGACAGTAGGCGGCGAGACCCAGTACTTC. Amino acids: CASSMTVGGETQYF.

This CDR3 is CASSAGPKETQYF. CDR3 sequence (DNA): TGTGCCAGCAGCGCCGGGCCAAAGGAGACCCAGTACTTC. The rearrangement uses TRBV6-1 and TRBJ2-5; D not certain. Germline CDR1 reads MNHNS; CDR2 reads SASEGT. The V and J ends lost 6 bases and 5 bases respectively, with 13 bases between them. This CDR3 is built from 13 residues.

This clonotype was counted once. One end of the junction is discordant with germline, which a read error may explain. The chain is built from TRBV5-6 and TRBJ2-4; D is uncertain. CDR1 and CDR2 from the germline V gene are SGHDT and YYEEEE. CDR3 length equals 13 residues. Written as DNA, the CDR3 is TGTGCCAGCAGCGTGCGCACAAGGCGTATTCAGTGCTTC. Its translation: CASSVRTRRIQCF. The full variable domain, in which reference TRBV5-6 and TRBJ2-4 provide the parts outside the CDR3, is DAGVTQSPTHLIKTRGQQVTLRCSPKSGHDTVSWYQQALGQGPQFIFQYYEEEERQRGNFPDRFSGHQFPNYSSELNVNALLLGDSALYLCASSVRTRRIQCFGAGTRLSVL.

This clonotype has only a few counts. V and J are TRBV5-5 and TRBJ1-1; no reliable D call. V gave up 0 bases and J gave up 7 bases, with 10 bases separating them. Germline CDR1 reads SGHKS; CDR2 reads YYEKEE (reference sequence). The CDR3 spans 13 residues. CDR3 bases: TGTGCCAGCAGCTTGGGGACGGAGATTGAAGCTTTCTTT. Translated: CASSLGTEIEAFF. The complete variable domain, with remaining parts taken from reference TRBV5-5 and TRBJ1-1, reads DAGVTQSPTHLIKTRGQQVTLRCSPISGHKSVSWYQQVLGQGPQFIFQYYEKEERGRGNFPDRFSARQFPNYSSELNVNALLLGDSALYLCASSLGTEIEAFFGQGTRLTVV.

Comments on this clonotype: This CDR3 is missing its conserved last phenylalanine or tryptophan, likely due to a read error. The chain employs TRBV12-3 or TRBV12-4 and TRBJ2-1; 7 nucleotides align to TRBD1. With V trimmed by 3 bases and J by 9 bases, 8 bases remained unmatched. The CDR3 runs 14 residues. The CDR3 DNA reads TGTGCCAGCAGTTTGGCAGGGGGTTTCGGTGAGCAGTTCTTA. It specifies CASSLAGGFGEQFL.

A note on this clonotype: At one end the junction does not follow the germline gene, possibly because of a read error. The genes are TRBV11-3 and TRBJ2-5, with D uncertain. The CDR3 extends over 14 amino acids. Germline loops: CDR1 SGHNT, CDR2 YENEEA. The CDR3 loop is CANSEPGLAETQYF. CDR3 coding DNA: TGTGCCAACAGCGAACCGGGTCTCGCGGAGACCCAGTACTTC.

CDR3 protein: CASSSPGPNTGELFF. The CDR3 nucleotides are TGTGCCAGCAGTTCACCCGGGCCCAACACCGGGGAGCTGTTTTTT. This chain connects TRBV28 to TRBJ2-2, with D unclear. V lost 4 bases to trimming and J lost 2 bases, with 11 bases between them. Germline V gene data show CDR1 as MDHEN and CDR2 as SYDVKM. The CDR3 is made up of 15 amino acids.

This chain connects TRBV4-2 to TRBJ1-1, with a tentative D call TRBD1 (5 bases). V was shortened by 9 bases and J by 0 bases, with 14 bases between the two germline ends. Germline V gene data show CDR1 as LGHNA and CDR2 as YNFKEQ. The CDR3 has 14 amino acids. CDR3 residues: CASKRDDMNTEAFF. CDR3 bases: TGTGCCAGTAAGAGGGACGATATGAACACTGAAGCTTTCTTT.

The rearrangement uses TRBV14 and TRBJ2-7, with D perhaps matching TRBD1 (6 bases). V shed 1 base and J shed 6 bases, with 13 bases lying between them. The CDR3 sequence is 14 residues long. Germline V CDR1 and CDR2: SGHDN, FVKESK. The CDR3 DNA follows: TGTGCCAGCAGCCAAGTGTTGAGGGGGTGCGAGCAGTACTTC. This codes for CASSQVLRGCEQYF.

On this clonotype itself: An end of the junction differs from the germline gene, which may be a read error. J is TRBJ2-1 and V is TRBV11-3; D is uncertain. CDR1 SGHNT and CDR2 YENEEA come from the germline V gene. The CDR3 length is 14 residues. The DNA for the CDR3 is TGTGCCAGCAGCCCCCCTAACTCCTACGATGAGCAGTTCTTC. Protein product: CASSPPNSYDEQFF.

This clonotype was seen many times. CDR3 DNA: TGCGCCAGCAGCCCGGGACAGCATAATGAAAAACTGTTTTTT. It codes for CASSPGQHNEKLFF. The gene calls are TRBV4-1 and TRBJ1-4; 7 bases map to TRBD1. J lost 4 bases, V lost 4 bases, and 3 bases had no gene match. The CDR3 contains 14 residues. The V gene's germline CDR1 is MGHRA and CDR2 YSYEKL.

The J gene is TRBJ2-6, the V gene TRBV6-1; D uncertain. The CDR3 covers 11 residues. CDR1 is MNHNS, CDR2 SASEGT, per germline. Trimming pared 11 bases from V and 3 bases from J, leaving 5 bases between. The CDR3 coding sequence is TGTGCCCTTGGTGGGGCCAACGTCCTGACTTTC. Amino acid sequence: CALGGANVLTF.

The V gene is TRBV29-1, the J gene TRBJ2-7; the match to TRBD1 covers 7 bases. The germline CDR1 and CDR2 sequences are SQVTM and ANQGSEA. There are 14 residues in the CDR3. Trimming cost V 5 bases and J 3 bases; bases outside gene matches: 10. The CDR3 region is CSVLQGSSGYEQYF. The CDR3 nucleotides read TGCAGCGTTTTACAGGGGAGCTCTGGCTACGAGCAGTACTTC.

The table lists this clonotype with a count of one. This CDR3 reads CASRRGLAPSYEQYF. The CDR3 DNA follows: TGTGCCAGCAGACGGGGATTAGCGCCTTCCTACGAGCAGTACTTC. V and J are TRBV6-1 and TRBJ2-7; D possibly corresponds to TRBD2 (5 bases). Per the germline V gene, CDR1 is MNHNS and CDR2 is SASEGT. This CDR3 region has 15 residues. V was trimmed by 6 bases and J by 1 base, leaving 16 bases between them.

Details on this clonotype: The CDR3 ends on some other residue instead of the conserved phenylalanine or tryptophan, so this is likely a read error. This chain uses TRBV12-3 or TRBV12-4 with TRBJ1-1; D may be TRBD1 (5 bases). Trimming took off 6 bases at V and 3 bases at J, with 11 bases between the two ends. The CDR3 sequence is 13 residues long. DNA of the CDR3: TGTGCCAGCAGACGGGACCTTGACACTGAAGCTTTCCTT. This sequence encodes CASRRDLDTEAFL.

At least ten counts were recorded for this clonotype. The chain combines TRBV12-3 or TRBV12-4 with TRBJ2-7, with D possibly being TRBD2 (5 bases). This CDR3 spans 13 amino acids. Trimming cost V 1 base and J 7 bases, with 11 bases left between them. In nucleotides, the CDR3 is TGTGCCAGCAGTTTAGGGCGGGTTTATGAGCAGTACTTC. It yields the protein CASSLGRVYEQYF.